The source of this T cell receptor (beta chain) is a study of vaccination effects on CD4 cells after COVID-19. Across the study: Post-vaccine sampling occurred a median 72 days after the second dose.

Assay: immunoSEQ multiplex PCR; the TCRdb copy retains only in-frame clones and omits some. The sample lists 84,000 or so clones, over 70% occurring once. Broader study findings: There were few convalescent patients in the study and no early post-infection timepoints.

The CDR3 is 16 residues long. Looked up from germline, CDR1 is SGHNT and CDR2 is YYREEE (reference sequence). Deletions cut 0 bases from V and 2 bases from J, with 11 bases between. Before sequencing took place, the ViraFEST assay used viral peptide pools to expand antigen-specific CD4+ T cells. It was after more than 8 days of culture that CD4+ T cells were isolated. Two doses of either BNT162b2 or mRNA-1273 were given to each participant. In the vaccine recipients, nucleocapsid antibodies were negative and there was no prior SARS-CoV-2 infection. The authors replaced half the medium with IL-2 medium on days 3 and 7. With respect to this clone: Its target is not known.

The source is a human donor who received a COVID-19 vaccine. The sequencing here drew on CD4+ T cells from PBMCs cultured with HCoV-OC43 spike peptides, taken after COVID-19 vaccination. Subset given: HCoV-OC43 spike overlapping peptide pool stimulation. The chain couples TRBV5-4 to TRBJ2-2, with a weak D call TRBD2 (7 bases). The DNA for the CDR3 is TGTGCCAGCAGCTTGGGTCGGGGGGCCAACACCGGGGAGCTGTTTTTT. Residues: CASSLGRGANTGELFF.